The TCR beta chain under discussion was sequenced for a study of blood T cell repertoires in COVID-19. Whole-study context: Samples came from the United States, Italy and Spain, spanning acute and convalescent COVID-19. The analysed material was cDNA or gDNA that came from T cells, B-cell-depleted T cells, or PBMCs.

As handled by the study authors: Estimated nucleated cell counts came from reference gene primer amplification. Only in-frame clones appear in the TCRdb table, and some are missing; sequencing was by immunoSEQ multiplex PCR. That table gives V, J and clone size, and the DNA gave D and trimming. The profile covers fewer than 250,000 clones, with 84% appearing a single time and 4% taken by the ten largest. The origin of this receptor is a man in his forties or fifties with acute or convalescent COVID-19. The sample was peripheral blood.

The CDR3 DNA follows: TGTGCCAGCAGTCCGTCGACTAGCGGTGAGCAGTTCTTC. This gives the protein CASSPSTSGEQFF. The chain couples TRBV6-4 to TRBJ2-1; 9 positions match TRBD2. This CDR3 spans 13 amino acids. Germline V gives CDR1 MRHNA, CDR2 SNTAGT. The J segment lost 9 bases and the V segment lost 5 bases, leaving 5 bases of the junction unmatched.